The entry that follows covers one T cell receptor beta chain sequence. In the original processing: For nucleated cells, counts were estimated from reference gene primer amplification. The assay was immunoSEQ multiplex PCR, and TCRdb's table has in-frame clones only and misses some. V and J calls and clone size are as listed in that table; D and trimming were resolved from the DNA. The data show about 120,000 clones, around nine tenths seen once. The CDR3 spans 15 residues. V was shortened by 2 bases and J by 0 bases, with 9 bases between the two germline ends. Germline V gene lookup returns CDR1 LNHDA and CDR2 SQIVND (reference sequence). The data belong to a study of blood T cell repertoires in COVID-19. Overall study: Specimens from acute and convalescent COVID-19 originated in the United States, Italy and Spain.

Sequencing used peripheral blood. The clonotype comes from a woman between 50 and 59 years old with active or convalescent COVID-19. The chain carries TRBV19 and TRBJ2-3; D not resolved. The CDR3 loop is CASSISVASTDTQYF. In DNA, the CDR3 is TGTGCCAGTAGTATAAGTGTAGCTAGCACAGATACGCAGTATTTT. Full variable domain (rest looked up from reference TRBV19 and TRBJ2-3): DGGITQSPKYLFRKEGQNVTLSCEQNLNHDAMYWYRQDPGQGLRLIYYSQIVNDFQKGDIAEGYSVSREKKESFPLTVTSAQKNPTAFYLCASSISVASTDTQYFGPGTRLTVL.